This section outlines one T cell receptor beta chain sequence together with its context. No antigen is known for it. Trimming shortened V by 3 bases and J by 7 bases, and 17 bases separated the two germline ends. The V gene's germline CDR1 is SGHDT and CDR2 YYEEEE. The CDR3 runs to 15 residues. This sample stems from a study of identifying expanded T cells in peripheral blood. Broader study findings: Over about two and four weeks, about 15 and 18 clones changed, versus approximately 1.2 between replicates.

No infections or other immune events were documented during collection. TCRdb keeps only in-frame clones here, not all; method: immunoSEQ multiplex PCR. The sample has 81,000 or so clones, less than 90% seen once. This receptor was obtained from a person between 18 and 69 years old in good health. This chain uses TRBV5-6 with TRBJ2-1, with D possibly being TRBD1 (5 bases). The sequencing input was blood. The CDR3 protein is CASSSSPLSGNEQFF. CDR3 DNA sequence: TGTGCCAGCAGCTCCTCGCCACTGTCAGGGAATGAGCAGTTCTTC.